The 5 T cell receptor beta chains below all came from one sample that was sequenced in a study of blood T cell repertoires in COVID-19. Produced via immunoSEQ multiplex PCR; TCRdb's table is partial and in-frame only. The sample has a few hundred thousand clones, roughly 87% seen once; the top ten hold more than 0.8%. The sample taken for sequencing was PBMCs or T cells enriched from blood (not recorded which). The receptor set was obtained from a woman aged 25 to 39 who had recovered from COVID-19.

V and J are TRBV6-5 and TRBJ2-1; maybe TRBD1 (5 bases). From germline, CDR1 is MNHEY and CDR2 SVGAGI. V lost 0 bases to trimming and J lost 7 bases, with 10 bases between them. The CDR3 is made up of 14 amino acids. CDR3 DNA sequence: TGTGCCAGCAGTTACTCGGGGCAGGGTAATGAGCAGTTCTTC. Protein sequence: CASSYSGQGNEQFF.

V is TRBV2 and J is TRBJ1-1; possibly TRBD1 for D (5 bases). Trimming shortened V by 6 bases and J by 1 base, and 15 bases separated the two germline ends. CDR3 size: 15 residues. The germline CDR1 and CDR2 sequences are SNHLY and FYNNEI. The CDR3 reads CASSPTGISNTEAFF. The CDR3 DNA follows: TGTGCCAGCAGCCCTACAGGAATTTCGAACACTGAAGCTTTCTTT.

This clone was seen just once. The CDR3 is CASIFSGRAEAFF. The CDR3 coding sequence is TGTGCCAGCATCTTTAGCGGCAGGGCAGAAGCTTTCTTT. This chain joins TRBV2 and TRBJ1-1, with a possible D match to TRBD1 (5 bases). The CDR3 runs 13 residues. The germline V gene encodes CDR1 SNHLY and CDR2 FYNNEI. Trimming took 7 bases from V and 8 from J, leaving 17 bases between them.

CDR3: CASSQSGSGGPSTDTQYF. CDR3 nucleotide sequence: TGTGCCAGCAGCCAAAGTGGTAGCGGGGGGCCCAGCACAGATACGCAGTATTTT. V gene TRBV3-1 (or the pseudogene TRBV3-2) combines with J gene TRBJ2-3; the match to TRBD2 covers 10 bases. The CDR3 covers 18 residues. CDR1 LGHDT and CDR2 YNNKEL come from the germline V gene (reference sequence). J lost 0 bases, V lost 2 bases, and 8 bases had no gene match.

The genes are TRBV12-3 or TRBV12-4 and TRBJ2-1, with D possibly TRBD2 on 6 matching bases. This CDR3 has 12 amino acids. The V gene lost 6 bases and the J gene lost 6 bases, with 9 bases spanning the gap. CDR3 in amino acids: CASSVGGNEQFF. The CDR3, as DNA: TGTGCCAGCAGCGTGGGGGGCAATGAGCAGTTCTTC.